These T cell receptor beta chains were read from a single sample in a study of cytomegalovirus exposure and HLA in healthy donors. Some clones are missing from TCRdb's copy, which holds only in-frame ones; the method was immunoSEQ multiplex PCR. The sample yields tens of thousands of clones, roughly 83% seen once. Material for sequencing was PBMCs. The receptors originated from a woman in her thirties or forties in good health and CMV-seropositive. Both conserved end residues are part of each CDR3. The D gene is left open where the match is weak. Expanded clones get a size class; other rows say once, few or many, or leave the size out.

>-|-|TRBJ1-6|TRBV6-6
TGTGCCAGCAGTGTCCTAAGTTCACCCCTCCACTTT
CASSVLSSPLHF
>-|TRBD2|TRBJ2-1|TRBV11-2
TGTGCCAGCATACAGCGGGGGTTGGATGAGCAGTTCTTC
CASIQRGLDEQFF
>-|-|TRBJ1-5|TRBV18
TGTGCCAGCTCGGGGGGAGGCAATCAGCCCCAGCATTTT
CASSGGGNQPQHF
>-|-|TRBJ2-3|TRBV27
TGTGCCAGCAGTGCGAGTCGGGTAAACACAGATACGCAGTATTTT
CASSASRVNTDTQYF
>-|TRBD2|TRBJ2-1|TRBV30
TGTGCCTGGAGTTCTAGCGGGAATTACAATGAGCAGTTCTTC
CAWSSSGNYNEQFF
>-|-|TRBJ1-3|TRBV18
TGTGCCAGCTCACCCTTTCAAGGGGCTGCTGGAAACACCATATATTTT
CASSPFQGAAGNTIYF
>-|TRBD1|TRBJ2-7|TRBV9
TGTGCCAGCAGCGTAGGGGACAGACCCTACGAGCAGTACTTC
CASSVGDRPYEQYF
>-|-|TRBJ2-5|TRBV7-2
TGTGCCAGCAGCCCCACGGGGTGGCCTCAGAGAGAGACCCAGTACTTC
CASSPTGWPQRETQYF
>-|TRBD1|TRBJ2-1|TRBV5-1
TGCGCCAGCAGCTTGGGGCCCCAGGGGGCCGGATACAATGAGCAGTTCTTC
CASSLGPQGAGYNEQFF
>-|-|TRBJ2-2|TRBV2
TGTGCCAGCAGTGGGTGGAGAGAAAACACCGGGGAGCTGTTTTTT
CASSGWRENTGELFF
>-|-|TRBJ1-5|TRBV28
TGTGCCAGCAGTTTATTGACTCTATCTGTTGGAGCCCAGCATTTT
CASSLLTLSVGAQHF
>once|TRBD1|TRBJ1-1|TRBV18
TGTGCCAGCTCACTAGCCACGGGGGCAGGGGGCACTGAAGCTTTCTTT
CASSLATGAGGTEAFF
>once|-|TRBJ2-1|TRBV5-1
TGCGCCAGCAGCGCCCCAGGAATAGAGAATGAGCAGTTCTTC
CASSAPGIENEQFF
>few|-|TRBJ1-1|TRBV11-2
TGTGCCAGCAGCTTAGATCTTCAAACGGTTAGCGGCGCTGAAGCTTTCTTT
CASSLDLQTVSGAEAFF
>-|TRBD1|TRBJ1-1|TRBV19
TGTGCCAGTAGTATGAGACAGGGGCTTGAGAACACTGAAGCTTTCTTT
CASSMRQGLENTEAFF
>-|-|TRBJ2-1|TRBV15
TGTGCCACCAGCGGCAGGGTTAACGATGAGCAGTTCTTC
CATSGRVNDEQFF
>-|-|TRBJ2-2|TRBV29-1
TGCAGCGTTGGGGCGGGCGCTACCGGGGAGCTGTTTTTT
CSVGAGATGELFF
>-|TRBD2|TRBJ2-7|TRBV5-8
TGTGCCAGCAGCCGATACCCTAGCGGAGGGTACGAGCAGTACTTC
CASSRYPSGGYEQYF
>-|-|TRBJ2-7|TRBV30
TGTGCCTGGAGTAAGGGGACTTACGAGCAGTACTTC
CAWSKGTYEQYF
>-|-|TRBJ1-4|TRBV28
TGTGCCAGCAGTTTATCGGGAGGCACCCGGGAAAAACTGTTTTTT
CASSLSGGTREKLFF
>few|-|TRBJ2-2|TRBV28
TGTGCCAGCAGTTTAAGGGCCGGGAAGAACACCGGGGAGCTGTTTTTT
CASSLRAGKNTGELFF
>-|TRBD1|TRBJ1-4|TRBV13
TGTGCCAGCAGCCGGGACAGGGAAAAACTGTTTTTT
CASSRDREKLFF
>-|-|TRBJ1-5|TRBV19
TGTGCCAGTAGTAATGCAGGGTTAAATAGCAATCAGCCCCAGCATTTT
CASSNAGLNSNQPQHF
>-|-|TRBJ2-7|TRBV4-3
TGCGCCAGCAGCCAAGGCCGGAGCTCCTACGAGCAGTACTTC
CASSQGRSSYEQYF
>-|-|TRBJ2-5|TRBV7-9
TGTGCCAGCAGCTCAACTAGAGTGGAGACCCAGTACTTC
CASSSTRVETQYF
>-|-|TRBJ1-5|TRBV6-1
TGTGCCAGCAGTGGCCGGGACACCTTATTGAATCAGCCCCAGCATTTT
CASSGRDTLLNQPQHF
>-|TRBD2|TRBJ2-7|TRBV9
TGTGCCAGCAGCGTAGAGGCTAGCGGGACTTACGAGCAGTACTTC
CASSVEASGTYEQYF
>-|TRBD2|TRBJ2-3|TRBV28
TGTGCCAGCACCCCGGGGAGGGCCACGCAGTATTTT
CASTPGRATQYF